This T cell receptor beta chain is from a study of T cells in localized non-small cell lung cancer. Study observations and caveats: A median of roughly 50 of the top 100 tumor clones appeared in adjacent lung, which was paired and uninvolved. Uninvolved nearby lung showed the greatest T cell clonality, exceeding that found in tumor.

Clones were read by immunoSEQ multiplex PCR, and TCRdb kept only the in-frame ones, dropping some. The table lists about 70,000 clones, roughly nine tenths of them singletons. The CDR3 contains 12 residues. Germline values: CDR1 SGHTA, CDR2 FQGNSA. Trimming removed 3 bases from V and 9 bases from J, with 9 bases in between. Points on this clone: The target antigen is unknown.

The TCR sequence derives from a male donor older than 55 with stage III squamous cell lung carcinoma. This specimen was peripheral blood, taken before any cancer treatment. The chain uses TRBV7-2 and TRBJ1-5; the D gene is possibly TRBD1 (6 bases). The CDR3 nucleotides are TGTGCCAGCAGCTTCGGAGGGGGGCCCCAGCATTTT. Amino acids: CASSFGGGPQHF. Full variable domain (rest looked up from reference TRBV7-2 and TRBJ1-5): GAGVSQSPSNKVTEKGKDVELRCDPISGHTALYWYRQSLGQGLEFLIYFQGNSAPDKSGLPSDRFSAERTGGSVSTLTIQRTQQEDSAVYLCASSFGGGPQHFGDGTRLSIL.